Each of the 21 T cell receptor beta chains below was sequenced from the same sample in a study of blood T cell repertoires in COVID-19 (dated by TCRdb to between 2020 and 2021). Libraries were prepared through the immunoSEQ multiplex PCR assay. The table was pulled from immuneACCESS by TCRdb, which kept in-frame rearrangements only. Such tables lose some clones; where checked, under half of the loss comes from unresolved V genes, and the rest has no known cause. In this sample the table shows about 260,000 clones, less than 90% of which occur a single time. Of the sample, under 2.5% falls within the top ten clones. Sample: peripheral blood. Source of these receptors: a man aged 25 to 40 with active or convalescent COVID-19.

The chain has TRBV27 and TRBJ1-2, with D possibly matching TRBD1 (5 bases). V shed 5 bases and J shed 3 bases, with 19 bases lying between them. There are 16 residues in the CDR3. CDR1 and CDR2 from the germline V gene are MNHEY and SMNVEV (reference sequence). The CDR3, as DNA: TGTGCCAGCAGTCTGTCCTTCGGGCAGGGCTACTATGGCTACACCTTC. Its translation is CASSLSFGQGYYGYTF.

The chain carries TRBV5-1 and TRBJ1-2, with 7 bases aligning to TRBD1. Germline V gene lookup returns CDR1 SGHRS and CDR2 YFSETQ. V trimming: 0 bases; J trimming: 4 bases; junction bases outside the gene matches: 6. There are 15 residues in the CDR3. The CDR3 is CASSLDGQAIYGYTF. The DNA of the CDR3 is TGCGCCAGCAGCTTGGATGGACAGGCGATCTATGGCTACACCTTC.

The genes are TRBV19 and TRBJ2-3; 8 positions agree with TRBD2. The CDR3 has 18 residues. Germline lookup yields CDR1 LNHDA and CDR2 SQIVND (reference sequence). The V and J ends lost 3 bases and 4 bases, in that order; junction bases with no gene match: 15. CDR3 in amino acids: CASSISAAGGGSADTQYF. CDR3 bases: TGTGCCAGTAGTATTTCGGCCGCCGGGGGGGGAAGCGCAGATACGCAGTATTTT.

This clone has only one observation. This chain connects TRBV7-9 to TRBJ1-1, with 8 bases lining up with TRBD1. J gave up 3 bases and V 5 bases, and 8 bases lay outside the gene matches. This CDR3 region has 15 residues. Germline V gene sequence: CDR1 SEHNR, CDR2 FQNEAQ (reference sequence). The chain's CDR3 is CASSPPGTGHTEAFF. The CDR3 nucleotides are TGTGCCAGCAGCCCCCCCGGGACAGGACACACTGAAGCTTTCTTT.

V and J are TRBV2 and TRBJ2-7; 9 bases are a match to TRBD1. Trimming at V came to 3 bases and at J to 9 bases, leaving 12 bases not matched to a gene. The CDR3 consists of 15 residues. In germline, CDR1 is SNHLY, CDR2 FYNNEI. In DNA, the CDR3 is TGTGCCAGCAGTGAGGAGGGACAGGGAAAAGGTGGGCAGTACTTC. As protein: CASSEEGQGKGGQYF.

This clone turned up a few times. This chain links TRBV4-1 with TRBJ2-2; 9 bases agree with TRBD1. J was trimmed by 6 bases and V by 3 bases; bases with no gene match: 8. Germline loops: CDR1 MGHRA, CDR2 YSYEKL. CDR3 length: 16 amino acids. The CDR3 coding sequence is TGCGCCAGCAGCCAGAGGAGGGGACAGGGTGCCGGGGAGCTGTTTTTT. Residues: CASSQRRGQGAGELFF.

This clone was seen just once. This chain uses TRBV12-3 or TRBV12-4 with TRBJ1-5; 7 bases line up with TRBD1. V shed 6 bases and J 6 bases; nucleotides not matched to a gene: 5. This CDR3 has 13 residues. The CDR3 is CASSRDRAQPQHF. The CDR3 DNA reads as TGTGCCAGCAGCAGAGACAGGGCTCAGCCCCAGCATTTT.

V is TRBV7-2 and J is TRBJ2-2, with D maybe TRBD1 (6 bases). CDR1 and CDR2 from the germline V gene are SGHTA and FQGNSA. There are 14 residues in the CDR3. V was pared by 5 bases and J by 5 bases, with 12 bases between. The CDR3 spells CASSQPQGTGELFF. DNA of the CDR3: TGTGCCAGCAGCCAGCCCCAGGGGACCGGGGAGCTGTTTTTT.

This clone has a single count. This chain joins TRBV6-1 and TRBJ2-1; perhaps TRBD1 as D (5 bases). V was cut by 4 bases and J by 0 bases, with 16 bases left in between. Per germline, CDR1 MNHNS and CDR2 SASEGT. The CDR3 is 17 amino acids. The CDR3 sequence is CASSVFQGMSSYNEQFF. In nucleotides, the CDR3 is TGTGCCAGCAGTGTTTTTCAGGGCATGAGCTCCTACAATGAGCAGTTCTTC.

The DNA for the CDR3 is TGTGCCTGGAGTCGAGGACAGGGTCTCGAACTGTTTTTT. Protein product: CAWSRGQGLELFF. This sequence joins TRBV30 and TRBJ1-4, with 8 bases lining up with TRBD1. The V gene end was trimmed by 2 bases and the J gene end by 12 bases; junction bases not matched to a gene: 8. The CDR3 sequence is 13 residues long. The V gene's germline CDR1 is GTSNPN and CDR2 SVGIG (reference sequence).

This clone has only one observation. The chain recombines TRBV5-4 with TRBJ1-1; TRBD1 matches 7 bases. The V and J ends lost 4 bases and 0 bases, in that order; junction bases with no gene match: 12. Germline V gene data show CDR1 as SGHNT and CDR2 as YYREEE (reference sequence). CDR3 length: 17 amino acids. CDR3 loop: CASSRPVGGMMNTEAFF. The CDR3 DNA reads as TGTGCCAGCAGCAGGCCTGTAGGGGGCATGATGAACACTGAAGCTTTCTTT.

The chain carries TRBV4-3 and TRBJ2-3, with 7 positions matching TRBD2. From germline, CDR1 is LGHNA and CDR2 YSLEER. Trimming took 3 bases from V and 6 from J; bases not matched to a gene: 12. This CDR3 comprises 16 residues. CDR3 residues: CASSHLSASGGDTQYF. The CDR3 DNA follows: TGCGCCAGCAGCCATCTCTCCGCTAGCGGAGGGGATACGCAGTATTTT.

On this clone: Other DNA sequences in the same sample also yield this CDR3. V usage is TRBV3-1 (or the pseudogene TRBV3-2) and J usage is TRBJ2-5, with 8 bases lining up with TRBD2. Germline CDR1 reads LGHDT; CDR2 reads YNNKEL (reference sequence). Trimming at V came to 2 bases and at J to 1 base, leaving 3 bases not matched to a gene. The CDR3 loop spans 15 amino acids. CDR3 sequence: CASSQLAGGQETQYF. In nucleotides, the CDR3 is TGTGCCAGCAGCCAATTGGCGGGGGGCCAAGAGACCCAGTACTTC.

The chain couples TRBV4-2 to TRBJ2-3; D possibly corresponds to TRBD2 (6 bases). The CDR3 covers 21 residues. Germline CDR1 LGHNA, CDR2 YNFKEQ. V was clipped by 0 bases and J by 3 bases, with 28 bases between them. The CDR3 sequence is CASSQEVFGRLLAGGTDTQYF. The CDR3 DNA is TGTGCCAGCAGCCAAGAGGTGTTTGGTCGTTTACTAGCCGGGGGAACAGATACGCAGTATTTT.

This clone was detected only once. The CDR3 is CASSGSGGSDEQFF. The CDR3 DNA follows: TGTGCCAGCAGCGGCAGCGGGGGGAGTGATGAGCAGTTCTTC. The chain is built from TRBV5-5 and TRBJ2-1; 9 nucleotides line up with TRBD2. The V gene's germline CDR1 is SGHKS and CDR2 YYEKEE (reference sequence). The ends lost 4 bases at V and 8 bases at J; junction bases unmatched: 7. This CDR3 comprises 14 residues.

The rearrangement uses TRBV4-2 and TRBJ2-3; TRBD1 aligns across 9 bases. The CDR3 covers 15 residues. Germline V gene data show CDR1 as LGHNA and CDR2 as YNFKEQ. The junction had 4 bases not matched to a gene; V was cut back by 1 base and J by 5 bases. The CDR3 reads CASSQGQGEVDTQYF. The CDR3 DNA follows: TGTGCCAGCAGCCAAGGACAGGGGGAGGTAGATACGCAGTATTTT.

The chain carries TRBV9 and TRBJ1-4, with TRBD1 identical over 8 bases. J gave up 7 bases and V 2 bases, and 4 bases lay outside the gene matches. This CDR3 contains 14 residues. Per the germline V gene, CDR1 is SGDLS and CDR2 is YYNGEE. The CDR3 loop is CASSVRDRSEKLFF. The CDR3, as DNA: TGTGCCAGCAGCGTCCGGGACAGGAGTGAAAAACTGTTTTTT.

In regard to this clone: Other nucleotide sequences in the sample specify the same CDR3. V is TRBV9 and J is TRBJ2-3, with a weak D call TRBD1 (6 bases). In germline, CDR1 is SGDLS, CDR2 YYNGEE. Deletions cut 8 bases from V and 4 bases from J, with 14 bases between. The CDR3 consists of 13 residues. CDR3 region: CASSPGEPDTQYF. DNA of the CDR3: TGTGCCAGTAGCCCAGGGGAGCCAGATACGCAGTATTTT.

The genes are TRBV27 and TRBJ2-7; D is uncertain. There are 11 residues in the CDR3. Germline CDR1 MNHEY, CDR2 SMNVEV (reference sequence). Trimming removed 4 bases at V and 1 base at J, with 2 bases between. CDR3 region: CASSSSYEQYF. The DNA for the CDR3 is TGTGCCAGCAGTTCTTCCTACGAGCAGTACTTC.

V and J are TRBV6-6 and TRBJ2-1; 7 bases are shared with TRBD1. J was trimmed by 4 bases and V by 5 bases; bases with no gene match: 20. The CDR3 length is 19 residues. The germline V gene has CDR1 MNHNY and CDR2 SVGAGI (reference sequence). CDR3 in DNA: TGTGCCAGCAGTCCTCACACTTTTAACAGGGGCGAGTTATACAATGAGCAGTTCTTC. Translating it yields CASSPHTFNRGELYNEQFF.

This clone has a handful of counts. This rearrangement joins TRBV6-5 to TRBJ2-7, with D tentatively TRBD2 (5 bases). Trimming pared 9 bases from V and 2 bases from J, leaving 14 bases between. CDR1 MNHEY and CDR2 SVGAGI come from the germline V gene. This CDR3 comprises 13 residues. For the CDR3, the DNA is TGTGCCAGTCGCCGAAGCGGAGCCTACGAGCAGTACTTC. Encoded protein: CASRRSGAYEQYF.